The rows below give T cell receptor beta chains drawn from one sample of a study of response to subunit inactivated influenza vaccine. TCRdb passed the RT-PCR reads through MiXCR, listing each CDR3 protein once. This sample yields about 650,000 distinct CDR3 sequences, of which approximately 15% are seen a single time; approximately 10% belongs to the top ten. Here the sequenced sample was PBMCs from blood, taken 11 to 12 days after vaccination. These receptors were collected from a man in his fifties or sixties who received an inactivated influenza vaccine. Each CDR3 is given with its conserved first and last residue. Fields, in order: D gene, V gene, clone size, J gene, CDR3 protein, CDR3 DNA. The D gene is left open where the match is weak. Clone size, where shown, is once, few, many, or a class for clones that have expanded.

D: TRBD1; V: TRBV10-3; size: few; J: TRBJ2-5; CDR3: CAIRFGQGVEETQYF; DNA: TGTGCCATCAGATTCGGACAGGGGGTTGAGGAGACCCAGTACTTC
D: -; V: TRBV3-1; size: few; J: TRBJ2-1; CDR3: CASSHLQAGQFF; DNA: TGTGCCAGCAGCCACCTCCAAGCTGGGCAGTTCTTC
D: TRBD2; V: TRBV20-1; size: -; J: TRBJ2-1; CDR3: CSASSGLAGGGNEQFF; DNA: TGCAGTGCTAGCTCTGGACTAGCGGGAGGAGGTAATGAGCAGTTCTTC
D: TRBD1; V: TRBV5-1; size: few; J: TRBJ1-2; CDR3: CASSLGQGIYYGYTF; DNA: TGCGCCAGCAGCTTGGGACAGGGGATTTACTATGGCTACACCTTC
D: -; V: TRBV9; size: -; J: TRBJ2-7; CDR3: CASSVAPSGNEQYF; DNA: TGTGCCAGCAGCGTAGCCCCCTCAGGCAACGAGCAGTACTTC
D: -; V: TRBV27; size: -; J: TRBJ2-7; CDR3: CASSPGPRLGEQYF; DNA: TGTGCCAGCAGTCCCGGACCCCGTCTGGGTGAGCAGTACTTC
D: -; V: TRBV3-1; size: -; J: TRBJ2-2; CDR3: CASSHRTGNANTGELFF; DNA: TGTGCCAGCAGCCATAGAACCGGGAACGCGAACACCGGGGAGCTGTTTTTT
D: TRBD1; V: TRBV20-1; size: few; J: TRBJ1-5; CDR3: CSALDRGHQPQHF; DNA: TGCAGTGCCCTCGACAGGGGGCATCAGCCCCAGCATTTT
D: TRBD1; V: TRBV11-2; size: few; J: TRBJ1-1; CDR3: CASSIDGGQGIEAFF; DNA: TGTGCCAGCAGCATCGATGGTGGACAGGGGATTGAAGCTTTCTTT
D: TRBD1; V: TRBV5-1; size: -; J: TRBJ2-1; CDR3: CASSPGDRNEQFF; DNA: TGCGCCAGCAGCCCTGGGGACAGGAATGAGCAGTTCTTC
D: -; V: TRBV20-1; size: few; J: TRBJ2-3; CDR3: CSASRQLTPTDTQYF; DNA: TGCAGTGCTAGCCGCCAACTAACTCCCACAGATACGCAGTATTTT
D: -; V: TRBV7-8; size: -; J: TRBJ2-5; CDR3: CASSLVGAKTQYF; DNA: TGTGCCAGCAGCTTAGTAGGGGCGAAGACCCAGTACTTC
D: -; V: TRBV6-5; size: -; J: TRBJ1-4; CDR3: CASSYTGQPGEKLFF; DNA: TGTGCCAGCAGTTACACTGGACAACCCGGTGAAAAACTGTTTTTT
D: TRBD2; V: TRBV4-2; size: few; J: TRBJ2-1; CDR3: CASSQDAGTRQEQFF; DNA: TGTGCCAGCAGCCAAGACGCCGGGACTAGGCAAGAGCAGTTCTTC
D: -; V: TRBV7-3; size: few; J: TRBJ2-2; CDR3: CASSLRTNTGELFF; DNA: TGTGCCAGCAGCTTGCGTACGAACACCGGGGAGCTGTTTTTT
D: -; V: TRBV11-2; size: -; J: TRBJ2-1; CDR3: CASSLDWISYNEQFF; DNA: TGTGCCAGCAGCTTAGATTGGATCTCCTACAATGAGCAGTTCTTC
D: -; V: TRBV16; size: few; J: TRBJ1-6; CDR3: CASSQSDGLRYSPLHF; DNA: TGTGCCAGCAGCCAATCCGATGGGCTGCGCTATTCACCCCTCCACTTT
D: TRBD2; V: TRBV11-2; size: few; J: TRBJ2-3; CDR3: CASSLELAGVPTDTQYF; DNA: TGTGCCAGCAGCTTAGAGTTAGCGGGAGTTCCCACAGATACGCAGTATTTT
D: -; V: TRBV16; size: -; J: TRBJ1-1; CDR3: CASSQLENTEAFF; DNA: TGTGCCAGCAGCCAATTGGAGAACACTGAAGCTTTCTTT
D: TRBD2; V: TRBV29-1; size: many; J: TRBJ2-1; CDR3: CSVEDRLAGVGEQFF; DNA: TGCAGCGTTGAAGATCGGCTAGCGGGAGTAGGTGAGCAGTTCTTC
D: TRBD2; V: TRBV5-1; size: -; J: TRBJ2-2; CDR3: CASSFALAGTGELFF; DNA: TGCGCCAGCAGCTTCGCACTAGCGGGCACCGGGGAGCTGTTTTTT
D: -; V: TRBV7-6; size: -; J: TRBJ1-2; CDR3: CASSLDRRRGYGYTF; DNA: TGTGCCAGCAGCTTAGACAGGCGGCGAGGCTATGGCTACACCTTC
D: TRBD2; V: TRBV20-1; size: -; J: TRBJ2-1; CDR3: CSASMLAGGWGNEQFF; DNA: TGCAGTGCTAGTATGCTAGCGGGAGGTTGGGGCAATGAGCAGTTCTTC
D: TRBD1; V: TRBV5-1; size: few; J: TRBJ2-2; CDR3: CASSLAPSGGTGELFF; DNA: TGCGCCAGCAGCTTGGCCCCCTCAGGGGGCACCGGGGAGCTGTTTTTT
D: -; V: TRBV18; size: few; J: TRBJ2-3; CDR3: CASSPPATGSDTQYF; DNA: TGTGCCAGCTCGCCGCCGGCAACAGGGTCAGATACGCAGTATTTT
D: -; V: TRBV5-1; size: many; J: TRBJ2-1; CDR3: CASSLHRTRDEQFF; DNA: TGCGCCAGCAGCTTACACCGGACGAGGGATGAGCAGTTCTTC
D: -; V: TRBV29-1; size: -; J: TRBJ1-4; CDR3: CSVPREGKLFF; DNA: TGCAGCGTCCCACGAGAAGGGAAACTGTTTTTT